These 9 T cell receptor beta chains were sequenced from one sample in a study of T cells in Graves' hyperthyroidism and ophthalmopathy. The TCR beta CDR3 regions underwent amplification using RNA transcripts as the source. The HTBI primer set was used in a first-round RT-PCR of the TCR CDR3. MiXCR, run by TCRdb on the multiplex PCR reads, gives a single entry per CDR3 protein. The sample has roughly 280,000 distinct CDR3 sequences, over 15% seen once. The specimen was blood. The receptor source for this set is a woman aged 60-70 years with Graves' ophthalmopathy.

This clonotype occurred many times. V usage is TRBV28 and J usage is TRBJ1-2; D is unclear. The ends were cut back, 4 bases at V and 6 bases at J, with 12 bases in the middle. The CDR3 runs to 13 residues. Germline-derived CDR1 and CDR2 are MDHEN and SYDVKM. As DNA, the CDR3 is TGTGCCAGCAGTTCCACTCCGGGAGATGGCTACACCTTC. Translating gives CASSSTPGDGYTF.

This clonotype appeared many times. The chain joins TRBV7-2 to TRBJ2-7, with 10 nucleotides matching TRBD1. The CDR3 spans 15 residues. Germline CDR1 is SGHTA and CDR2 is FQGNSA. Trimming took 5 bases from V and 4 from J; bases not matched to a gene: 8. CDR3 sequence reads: CASSPRTGGEYEQYF. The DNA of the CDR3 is TGTGCCAGCAGCCCACGGACAGGGGGGGAATACGAGCAGTACTTC.

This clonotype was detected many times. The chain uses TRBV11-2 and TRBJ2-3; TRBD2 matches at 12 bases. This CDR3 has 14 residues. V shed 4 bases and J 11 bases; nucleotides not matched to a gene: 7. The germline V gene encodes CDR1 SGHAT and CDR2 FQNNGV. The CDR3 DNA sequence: TGTGCCAGCAGCTCCAACCGACTAGCGGGAGAGCAGTATTTT. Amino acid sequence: CASSSNRLAGEQYF.

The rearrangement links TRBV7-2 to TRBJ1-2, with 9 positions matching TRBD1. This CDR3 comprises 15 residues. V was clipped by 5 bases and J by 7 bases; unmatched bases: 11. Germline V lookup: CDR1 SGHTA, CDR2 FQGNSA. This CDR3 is CASSPQSGQGGGYTF. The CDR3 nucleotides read TGTGCCAGCAGCCCTCAATCGGGACAGGGCGGTGGCTACACCTTC.

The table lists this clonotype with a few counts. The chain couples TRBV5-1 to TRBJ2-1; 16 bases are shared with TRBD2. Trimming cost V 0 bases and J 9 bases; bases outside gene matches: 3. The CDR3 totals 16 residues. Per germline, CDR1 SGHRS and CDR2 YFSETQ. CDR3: CASSLGGTSGRVEQFF. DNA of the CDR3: TGCGCCAGCAGCTTGGGTGGGACTAGCGGGAGGGTTGAGCAGTTCTTC.

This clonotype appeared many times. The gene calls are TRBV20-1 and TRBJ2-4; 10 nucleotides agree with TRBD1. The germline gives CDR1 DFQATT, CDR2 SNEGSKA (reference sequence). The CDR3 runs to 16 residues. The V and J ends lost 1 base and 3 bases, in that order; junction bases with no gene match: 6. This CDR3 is CSARVGTGAGKNIQYF. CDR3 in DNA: TGCAGTGCTAGAGTTGGGACAGGGGCGGGCAAAAACATTCAGTACTTC.

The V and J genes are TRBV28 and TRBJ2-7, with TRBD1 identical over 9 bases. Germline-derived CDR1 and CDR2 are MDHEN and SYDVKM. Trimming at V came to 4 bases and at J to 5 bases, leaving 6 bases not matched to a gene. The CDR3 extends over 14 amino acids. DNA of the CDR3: TGTGCCAGCAGTTCGGGACAGGGCGTTGACGAGCAGTACTTC. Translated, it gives CASSSGQGVDEQYF.

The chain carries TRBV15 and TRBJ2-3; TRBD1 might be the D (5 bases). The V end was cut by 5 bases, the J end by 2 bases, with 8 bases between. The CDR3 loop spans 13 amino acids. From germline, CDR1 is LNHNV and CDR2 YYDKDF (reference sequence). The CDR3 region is CATSLDITDTQYF. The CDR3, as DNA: TGTGCCACCAGCTTGGACATCACAGATACGCAGTATTTT.

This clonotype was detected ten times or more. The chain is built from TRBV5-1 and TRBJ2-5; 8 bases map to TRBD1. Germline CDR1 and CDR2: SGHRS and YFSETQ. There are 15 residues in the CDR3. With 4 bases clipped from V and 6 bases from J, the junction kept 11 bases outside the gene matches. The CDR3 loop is CASSNGQGEGKTQYF. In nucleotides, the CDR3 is TGCGCCAGCAGCAACGGACAGGGTGAAGGAAAGACCCAGTACTTC.